These 18 T cell receptor beta chains were sequenced from one sample in a study of blood T cell repertoires in COVID-19. Method: immunoSEQ multiplex PCR; TCRdb's copy keeps in-frame clones and lacks some. The sample consists of about 300,000 clones, roughly 85% of them appearing once. What was sequenced was PBMCs or T cells enriched from blood (not recorded which). The origin of the receptors is a woman aged 25 to 39 who had recovered from COVID-19.

The chain combines TRBV7-9 with TRBJ2-5; tentatively, D is TRBD1 (5 bases). Germline V lookup: CDR1 SEHNR, CDR2 FQNEAQ (reference sequence). The CDR3 has 14 amino acids. The V gene lost 1 base and the J gene lost 5 bases, with 11 bases spanning the gap. CDR3 sequence: CASSLGRVVETQYF. DNA for the CDR3: TGTGCCAGCAGCTTAGGCAGGGTAGTCGAGACCCAGTACTTC.

The V gene is TRBV3-1 (or the pseudogene TRBV3-2), the J gene TRBJ1-5; D unresolved. CDR1 is LGHDT and CDR2 is YNNKEL in the germline V gene (reference sequence). The V end lost 0 bases, the J end lost 10 bases, and 13 bases lay between the germline ends. This CDR3 region has 14 residues. In DNA, the CDR3 is TGTGCCAGCAGCCAAGATAGTAGTGTGACTCCCCAGCATTTT. It codes for CASSQDSSVTPQHF.

This clone came up once. The rearrangement uses TRBV29-1 and TRBJ1-1; 11 bases match TRBD1. V was pared by 7 bases and J by 1 base, with 8 bases of the junction left unmatched. CDR1 is SQVTM and CDR2 is ANQGSEA in the germline V gene. There are 15 residues in the CDR3. CDR3 in amino acids: CSADRTGGPNTEAFF. In nucleotides, the CDR3 is TGCAGCGCCGACAGGACAGGGGGCCCGAACACTGAAGCTTTCTTT.

The rearrangement uses TRBV7-9 and TRBJ1-3; D is unclear. This CDR3 comprises 13 residues. The ends were cut back, 8 bases at V and 2 bases at J, with 10 bases in the middle. Germline-derived CDR1 and CDR2 are SEHNR and FQNEAQ (reference sequence). CDR3 in DNA: TGTGCCAGCCTGAGGGAAGCTGGAAACACCATATATTTT. This encodes CASLREAGNTIYF. Full variable domain (missing parts from reference TRBV7-9 and TRBJ1-3): DTGVSQNPRHKITKRGQNVTFRCDPISEHNRLYWYRQTLGQGPEFLTYFQNEAQLEKSRLLSDRFSAERPKGSFSTLEIQRTEQGDSAMYLCASLREAGNTIYFGEGSWLTVV.

This chain uses TRBV19 with TRBJ1-1; 7 bases are a match to TRBD1. The CDR3 totals 15 residues. Germline V gives CDR1 LNHDA, CDR2 SQIVND (reference sequence). V gave up 3 bases and J gave up 5 bases; unmatched junction bases: 9. This CDR3 reads CASSITAGGDTEAFF. The CDR3 DNA sequence: TGTGCCAGTAGTATTACGGCAGGGGGTGATACTGAAGCTTTCTTT. Supplemented by reference TRBV19 and TRBJ1-1, the full variable domain reads DGGITQSPKYLFRKEGQNVTLSCEQNLNHDAMYWYRQDPGQGLRLIYYSQIVNDFQKGDIAEGYSVSREKKESFPLTVTSAQKNPTAFYLCASSITAGGDTEAFFGQGTRLTVV.

The V call is TRBV11-2, the J call TRBJ1-4; 10 positions match TRBD1. The V gene's germline CDR1 is SGHAT and CDR2 FQNNGV. The CDR3 is 15 residues long. V shed 5 bases, J shed 7 bases, and the junction held 7 bases outside the gene matches. The CDR3 DNA sequence: TGTGCCAGCAGCCCAGGGACAGGGGATATTGAAAAACTGTTTTTT. Protein sequence: CASSPGTGDIEKLFF.

The chain recombines TRBV12-3 or TRBV12-4 with TRBJ1-2, with a possible D match to TRBD1 (5 bases). The CDR3 consists of 12 residues. Trimming cost V 5 bases and J 7 bases, with 11 bases left between them. This CDR3 reads CASSERGGGYTF. As DNA, the CDR3 is TGTGCCAGCAGTGAGCGCGGGGGTGGCTACACCTTC.

V and J are TRBV11-2 and TRBJ2-1; D is perhaps TRBD1 (5 bases). Between the trimmed V and J ends, which lost 0 bases and 12 bases, there was a span of 18 bases. From germline, CDR1 is SGHAT and CDR2 FQNNGV. CDR3 length: 15 residues. The CDR3 loop reads CASSLEGVGSLGQFF. CDR3 DNA: TGTGCCAGCAGCTTAGAAGGGGTCGGAAGCCTGGGGCAGTTCTTC.

The genes are TRBV7-9 and TRBJ2-7, with 11 bases aligning to TRBD1. Germline V gene lookup returns CDR1 SEHNR and CDR2 FQNEAQ (reference sequence). The CDR3 extends over 15 amino acids. V shed 4 bases and J 1 base; nucleotides not matched to a gene: 3. The chain's CDR3 is CASSSGQGDSYEQYF. Here the CDR3 DNA reads TGTGCCAGCAGCTCGGGACAGGGGGATTCCTACGAGCAGTACTTC.

The CDR3 bases are TGTGCCAGCAGTTACCCGTCGACAGTACAAGAGACCCAGTACTTC. This codes for CASSYPSTVQETQYF. The gene calls are TRBV6-5 and TRBJ2-5, with D possibly being TRBD1 (5 bases). V was cut by 2 bases and J by 2 bases, with 12 bases left in between. Germline V gene data show CDR1 as MNHEY and CDR2 as SVGAGI. The CDR3 covers 15 residues.

To note about this clone: A read error may account for a junction end that differs from germline. J is TRBJ2-7 and V is TRBV19; 9 nucleotides align to TRBD1. The CDR3 loop spans 12 amino acids. Germline loops: CDR1 LNHDA, CDR2 SQIVND (reference sequence). CDR3 sequence reads: CWGDRASYEQYF. CDR3 nucleotides: TGCTGGGGGGACAGGGCCTCCTACGAGCAGTACTTC.

The chain couples TRBV15 to TRBJ1-4; D is unclear. The CDR3 runs 17 residues. Germline assignment: CDR1 LNHNV and CDR2 YYDKDF (reference sequence). V shed 5 bases and J shed 0 bases, with 16 bases lying between them. Here the CDR3 reads CATSSPSGMTTNEKLFF. Here the CDR3 DNA reads TGTGCCACCAGCTCCCCCTCGGGGATGACAACTAATGAAAAACTGTTTTTT.

The V call is TRBV19, the J call TRBJ1-5; D not certain. CDR3 size: 15 residues. Looked up from germline, CDR1 is LNHDA and CDR2 is SQIVND (reference sequence). Trimming left V 5 bases short and J 4 bases short, with 15 bases between. CDR3 sequence reads: CASSALLGGNQPQHF. The CDR3 DNA sequence: TGTGCCAGTAGTGCCCTCCTTGGAGGAAATCAGCCCCAGCATTTT.

The chain recombines TRBV6-5 with TRBJ1-1; the D gene is possibly TRBD1 (5 bases). The CDR3 runs 14 residues. Germline assignment: CDR1 MNHEY and CDR2 SVGAGI. The germline V and J ends were trimmed by 0 bases and 5 bases, with 10 bases remaining between them. CDR3 sequence (DNA): TGTGCCAGCAGTTACTCGGGGGGAAGGACTGAAGCTTTCTTT. Amino acids: CASSYSGGRTEAFF.

The chain recombines TRBV19 with TRBJ1-1; D unclear. This CDR3 contains 13 residues. V was shortened by 3 bases and J by 3 bases, with 8 bases between the two germline ends. In germline, CDR1 is LNHDA, CDR2 SQIVND (reference sequence). CDR3 sequence reads: CASSIRPDTEAFF. CDR3 in DNA: TGTGCCAGTAGTATCAGGCCCGACACTGAAGCTTTCTTT.

The rearrangement joins TRBV28 to TRBJ1-5, with D possibly matching TRBD1 (5 bases). The CDR3 has 13 residues. V was shortened by 10 bases and J by 2 bases, with 12 bases between the two germline ends. The V gene's germline CDR1 is MDHEN and CDR2 SYDVKM. The DNA of the CDR3 is TGTGCCACCCGAGGAGGGGGCAATCAGCCCCAGCATTTT. It translates to CATRGGGNQPQHF. The full variable domain, rest sourced from reference TRBV28 and TRBJ1-5, is DVKVTQSSRYLVKRTGEKVFLECVQDMDHENMFWYRQDPGLGLRLIYFSYDVKMKEKGDIPEGYSVSREKKERFSLILESASTNQTSMYLCATRGGGNQPQHFGDGTRLSIL.

CDR3 amino acids: CASTKNPDNEAFF. DNA of the CDR3: TGTGCCAGCACCAAGAACCCGGACAATGAAGCTTTCTTT. The V call is TRBV7-9, the J call TRBJ1-1, with D possibly being TRBD1 (5 bases). The CDR3 is 13 amino acids. Germline CDR1 SEHNR, CDR2 FQNEAQ (reference sequence). The ends were cut back, 7 bases at V and 7 bases at J, with 16 bases in the middle.

CDR3 coding DNA: TGTGCCAGCAGCACCTTAGAGGGATCACCCCTCCACTTT. Encoded protein: CASSTLEGSPLHF. V gene TRBV9 combines with J gene TRBJ1-6; D not resolved. This CDR3 has 13 amino acids. Germline assignment: CDR1 SGDLS and CDR2 YYNGEE. The V end was cut by 4 bases, the J end by 10 bases, with 12 bases between.